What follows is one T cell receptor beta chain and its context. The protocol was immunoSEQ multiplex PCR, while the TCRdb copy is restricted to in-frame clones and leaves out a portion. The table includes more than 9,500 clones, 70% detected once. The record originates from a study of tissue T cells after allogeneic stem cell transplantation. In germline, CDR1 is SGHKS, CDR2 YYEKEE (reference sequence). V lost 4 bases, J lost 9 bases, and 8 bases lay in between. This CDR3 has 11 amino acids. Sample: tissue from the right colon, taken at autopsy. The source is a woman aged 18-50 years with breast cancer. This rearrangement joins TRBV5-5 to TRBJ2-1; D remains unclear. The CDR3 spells CASSGQVEQFF. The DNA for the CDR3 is TGTGCCAGCAGCGGCCAGGTTGAGCAGTTCTTC.